Each of the 21 T cell receptor beta chains below was sequenced from the same sample in a study of OX40 agonist ivuxolimab in advanced cancers. The protocol was immunoSEQ multiplex PCR, while the TCRdb copy is restricted to in-frame clones and leaves out a portion. The table has 50,000 to 75,000 clones, 92% seen once. This specimen consisted of CD4+ or CD8+ T cells sorted from blood, obtained in a trial of the OX40 agonist ivuxolimab. These receptors were taken from an adult with an advanced solid tumor such as melanoma, head and neck, liver or kidney cancer.

The chain employs TRBV29-1 and TRBJ2-7; the match to TRBD1 covers 7 bases. The germline V gene encodes CDR1 SQVTM and CDR2 ANQGSEA. CDR3 size: 11 residues. The ends lost 7 bases at V and 6 bases at J; junction bases unmatched: 6. The CDR3 DNA is TGCAGCGCCCGGACAGGCCCCGAGCAGTACTTC. Its protein is CSARTGPEQYF.

V is TRBV4-1 and J is TRBJ2-2; D possibly corresponds to TRBD2 (6 bases). V gave up 5 bases and J gave up 6 bases, with 16 bases separating them. The CDR3 consists of 15 residues. Germline values: CDR1 MGHRA, CDR2 YSYEKL. The DNA of the CDR3 is TGCGCCAGCAGCAGACGCCAAGGGGACTCCGGGGAGCTGTTTTTT. Translated, it gives CASSRRQGDSGELFF.

CDR3 nucleotide sequence: TGTGCCAGCAGTGAAGAGGGTGGGAGTGGTGAGACCCAGTACTTC. Amino acid sequence: CASSEEGGSGETQYF. The rearrangement uses TRBV6-1 and TRBJ2-5, with D possibly matching TRBD2 (5 bases). Deletions cut 1 base from V and 5 bases from J, with 14 bases between. Germline values: CDR1 MNHNS, CDR2 SASEGT. This CDR3 contains 15 residues.

The chain has TRBV5-1 and TRBJ2-1; D remains unclear. CDR3 size: 17 residues. Between the trimmed V and J ends, which lost 0 bases and 0 bases, there was a span of 13 bases. The germline CDR1 and CDR2 sequences are SGHRS and YFSETQ. CDR3 in amino acids: CASSLGGSRSSYNEQFF. In DNA form, the CDR3 reads TGCGCCAGCAGCTTGGGAGGTAGCAGGAGCTCCTACAATGAGCAGTTCTTC.

This sequence joins TRBV18 and TRBJ2-1; D is possibly TRBD2 (6 bases). V was clipped by 0 bases and J by 5 bases, with 11 bases between them. The CDR3 runs to 15 residues. Germline-derived CDR1 and CDR2 are KGHSH and LQKENI. For the CDR3, the DNA is TGTGCCAGCTCACCACCATCCGGGACTCACAATGAGCAGTTCTTC. It is translated as CASSPPSGTHNEQFF.

V is TRBV9 and J is TRBJ2-5; 7 bases line up with TRBD1. The J call is uncertain, as TRBJ2-7 better fits the DNA end. The V gene's germline CDR1 is SGDLS and CDR2 YYNGEE. The CDR3 spans 15 residues. This chain's CDR3 is CASSVGQGRSYEQYF. The DNA for the CDR3 is TGTGCCAGCAGCGTAGGACAGGGTCGGTCCTACGAGCAGTACTTC.

The DNA for the CDR3 is TGTGCCACCACAGGAGGGACACTAGCTGAGACCCAGTACTTC. It translates to CATTGGTLAETQYF. The genes are TRBV15 and TRBJ2-5; D may correspond to TRBD1 or TRBD2 (6 bases each). Germline CDR1 is LNHNV and CDR2 is YYDKDF (reference sequence). The ends were cut back, 7 bases at V and 5 bases at J, with 17 bases in the middle. The CDR3 extends over 14 amino acids.

The V and J genes are TRBV11-2 and TRBJ1-2, with D perhaps TRBD1 (6 bases). This CDR3 has 13 amino acids. CDR1 is SGHAT and CDR2 is FQNNGV in the germline V gene. Trimming left V 7 bases short and J 8 bases short, with 17 bases between. The chain's CDR3 is CASTETGRWGYTF. CDR3 bases: TGTGCCAGCACCGAAACAGGGAGATGGGGCTACACCTTC.

The V call is TRBV18, the J call TRBJ2-1; 9 positions match TRBD2. In germline, CDR1 is KGHSH, CDR2 LQKENI. Trimming removed 6 bases from V and 2 bases from J; junction bases left unmatched: 8. This CDR3 spans 16 amino acids. The DNA of the CDR3 is TGTGCCAGCTCTCCGACCGGGACTAGCACCTACAATGAGCAGTTCTTC. Encoded protein: CASSPTGTSTYNEQFF.

This rearrangement joins TRBV19 to TRBJ1-1; 8 positions agree with TRBD1. V shed 5 bases, J shed 2 bases, and the junction held 10 bases outside the gene matches. The CDR3 is 16 residues long. The germline gives CDR1 LNHDA, CDR2 SQIVND (reference sequence). The DNA for the CDR3 is TGTGCCAGTAGTGCCACCATCGGACAGGGTAACACTGAAGCTTTCTTT. It translates to CASSATIGQGNTEAFF. Full variable domain (rest looked up from reference TRBV19 and TRBJ1-1): DGGITQSPKYLFRKEGQNVTLSCEQNLNHDAMYWYRQDPGQGLRLIYYSQIVNDFQKGDIAEGYSVSREKKESFPLTVTSAQKNPTAFYLCASSATIGQGNTEAFFGQGTRLTVV.

Only one count was recorded for this clone. The rearrangement joins TRBV6-6 to TRBJ2-3, with D possibly TRBD1 on 6 matching bases. CDR3 length: 15 residues. The germline CDR1 and CDR2 sequences are MNHNY and SVGAGI (reference sequence). V dropped 4 bases and J dropped 3 bases, with 14 bases sitting between them. CDR3 protein: CASSSKDSQTDTQYF. Written as DNA, the CDR3 is TGTGCCAGCAGTTCCAAGGACAGTCAGACAGATACGCAGTATTTT.

V usage is TRBV5-1 and J usage is TRBJ1-5; D unresolved. This CDR3 contains 13 residues. Trimming stripped 0 bases from V and 9 bases from J, with 10 bases between. The germline CDR1 and CDR2 sequences are SGHRS and YFSETQ. This CDR3 is CASSLGPLWPQHF. As DNA, the CDR3 is TGCGCCAGCAGCTTGGGCCCTTTGTGGCCCCAGCATTTT.

The CDR3 region has the DNA TGTGCCAGCAGTTCCCAGGGAGGAGAAGGAAACACCATATATTTT. It encodes CASSSQGGEGNTIYF. The rearrangement joins TRBV6-6 to TRBJ1-3, with D tentatively TRBD1 (5 bases). This CDR3 comprises 15 residues. Looked up from germline, CDR1 is MNHNY and CDR2 is SVGAGI (reference sequence). Trimming removed 4 bases from V and 4 bases from J, with 14 bases in between.

The chain is built from TRBV30 and TRBJ2-3; 10 positions match TRBD2. Trimming removed 4 bases from V and 2 bases from J; junction bases left unmatched: 6. The CDR3 covers 15 residues. Germline loops: CDR1 GTSNPN, CDR2 SVGIG (reference sequence). The CDR3 is CAWTASGSYTDTQYF. CDR3 sequence (DNA): TGTGCCTGGACAGCTAGCGGGAGCTACACAGATACGCAGTATTTT.

The V and J genes are TRBV7-9 and TRBJ1-2, with D unresolved. Trimming took off 5 bases at V and 8 bases at J, with 12 bases between the two ends. The V gene's germline CDR1 is SEHNR and CDR2 FQNEAQ (reference sequence). The length of the CDR3 is 12 residues. CDR3 coding DNA: TGTGCCAGCAGCCAGGACGGCCTCGGCTACACCTTC. This encodes CASSQDGLGYTF.

The sample holds one count of this clone. This chain connects TRBV6-5 to TRBJ1-1; TRBD1 is a possible D gene (6 bases). There are 13 residues in the CDR3. Germline CDR1 is MNHEY and CDR2 is SVGAGI. V dropped 7 bases and J dropped 1 base, with 10 bases sitting between them. The CDR3, as DNA: TGTGCCAGCAACCCGACAGGGAACACTGAAGCTTTCTTT. Protein sequence: CASNPTGNTEAFF.

This chain uses TRBV7-9 with TRBJ1-2; 7 bases align to TRBD1. The ends lost 5 bases at V and 6 bases at J; junction bases unmatched: 6. CDR1 and CDR2 from the germline V gene are SEHNR and FQNEAQ (reference sequence). This CDR3 region has 13 residues. DNA of the CDR3: TGTGCCAGCAGCCGACAGGGTGTAAATGGCTACACCTTC. This codes for CASSRQGVNGYTF. Using reference TRBV7-9 and TRBJ1-2 for the parts outside the CDR3, the full variable domain is DTGVSQNPRHKITKRGQNVTFRCDPISEHNRLYWYRQTLGQGPEFLTYFQNEAQLEKSRLLSDRFSAERPKGSFSTLEIQRTEQGDSAMYLCASSRQGVNGYTFGSGTRLTVV.

The rearrangement joins TRBV6-5 to TRBJ2-7, with D unclear. The CDR3 is made up of 16 amino acids. Germline CDR1 is MNHEY and CDR2 is SVGAGI. Trimming cost V 4 bases and J 3 bases, with 19 bases left between them. CDR3 sequence: CASSSIRKGKSYEQYF. The CDR3 region has the DNA TGTGCCAGCAGTTCCATTCGCAAGGGAAAGAGCTACGAGCAGTACTTC.

The chain is built from TRBV6-1 and TRBJ2-5, with D maybe TRBD1 (5 bases). From germline, CDR1 is MNHNS and CDR2 SASEGT. CDR3 length equals 14 residues. V was clipped by 2 bases and J by 5 bases, with 12 bases between them. CDR3 region: CASSESGARETQYF. CDR3 nucleotide sequence: TGTGCCAGCAGTGAATCTGGGGCCAGGGAGACCCAGTACTTC.

The chain combines TRBV5-1 with TRBJ2-7, with 10 bases lining up with TRBD2. V gave up 0 bases and J gave up 5 bases; unmatched junction bases: 5. From germline, CDR1 is SGHRS and CDR2 YFSETQ. The CDR3 contains 15 residues. The CDR3 is CASSLESSGSHEQYF. The CDR3 bases are TGCGCCAGCAGCTTGGAGTCTAGCGGGAGCCACGAGCAGTACTTC.

The J gene is TRBJ1-1, the V gene TRBV6-1; D not resolved. Germline loops: CDR1 MNHNS, CDR2 SASEGT. This CDR3 is built from 13 residues. V lost 7 bases to trimming and J lost 5 bases, with 14 bases between them. CDR3 in amino acids: CASKVPASTEAFF. For the CDR3, the DNA is TGTGCCAGCAAAGTGCCAGCATCAACTGAAGCTTTCTTT.